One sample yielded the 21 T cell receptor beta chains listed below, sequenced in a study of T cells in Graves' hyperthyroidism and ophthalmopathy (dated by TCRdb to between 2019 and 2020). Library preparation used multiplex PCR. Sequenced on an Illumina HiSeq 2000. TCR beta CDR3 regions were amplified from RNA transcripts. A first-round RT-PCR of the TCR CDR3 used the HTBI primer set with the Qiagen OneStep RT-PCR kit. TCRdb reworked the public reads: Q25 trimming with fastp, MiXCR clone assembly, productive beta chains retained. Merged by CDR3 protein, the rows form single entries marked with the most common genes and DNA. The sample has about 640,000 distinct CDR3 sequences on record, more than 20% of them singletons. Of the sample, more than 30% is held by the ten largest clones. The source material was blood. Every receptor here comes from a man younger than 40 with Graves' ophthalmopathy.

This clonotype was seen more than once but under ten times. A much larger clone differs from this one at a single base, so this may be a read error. DNA for the CDR3: TGTGCCAGCAGCTGGACAGGGGACACTGAAGCTTTCTTT. Residues: CASSWTGDTEAFF. The gene calls are TRBV5-6 and TRBJ1-1, with TRBD1 matching over 9 bases. The CDR3 loop spans 13 amino acids. Losses at the gene ends were 3 bases for V and 3 bases for J; bases not matched to a gene: 0. Per germline, CDR1 SGHDT and CDR2 YYEEEE. The variable domain in full, with the rest retrieved from reference TRBV5-6 and TRBJ1-1, is DAGVTQSPTHLIKTRGQQVTLRCSPKSGHDTVSWYQQALGQGPQFIFQYYEEEERQRGNFPDRFSGHQFPNYSSELNVNALLLGDSALYLCASSWTGDTEAFFGQGTRLTVV.

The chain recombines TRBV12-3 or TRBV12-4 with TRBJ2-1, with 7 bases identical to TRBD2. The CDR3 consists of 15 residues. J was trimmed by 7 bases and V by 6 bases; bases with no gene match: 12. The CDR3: CASSLGTTLGNEQFF. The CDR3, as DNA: TGTGCCAGCAGCCTCGGGACTACCCTTGGGAATGAGCAGTTCTTC.

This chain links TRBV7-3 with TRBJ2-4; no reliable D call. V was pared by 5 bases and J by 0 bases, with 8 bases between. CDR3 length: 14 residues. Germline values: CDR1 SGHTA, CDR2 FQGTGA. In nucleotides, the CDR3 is TGTGCCAGCAGCCCCCGGATAGCCAAAAACATTCAGTACTTC. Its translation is CASSPRIAKNIQYF.

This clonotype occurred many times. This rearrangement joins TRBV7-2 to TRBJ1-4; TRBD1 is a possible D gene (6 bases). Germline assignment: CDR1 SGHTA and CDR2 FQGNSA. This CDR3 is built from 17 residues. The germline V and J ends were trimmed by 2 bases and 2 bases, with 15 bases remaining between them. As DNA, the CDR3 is TGTGCCAGCAGCTTATTCGGGGGCGGAGGTACTAATGAAAAACTGTTTTTT. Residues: CASSLFGGGGTNEKLFF.

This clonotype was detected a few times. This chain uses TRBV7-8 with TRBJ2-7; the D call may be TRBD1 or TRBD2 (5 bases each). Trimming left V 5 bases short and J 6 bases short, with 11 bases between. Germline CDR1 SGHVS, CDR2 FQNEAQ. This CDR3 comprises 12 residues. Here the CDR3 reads CASSREGTEQYF. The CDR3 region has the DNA TGTGCCAGCAGCCGCGAGGGGACCGAGCAGTACTTC.

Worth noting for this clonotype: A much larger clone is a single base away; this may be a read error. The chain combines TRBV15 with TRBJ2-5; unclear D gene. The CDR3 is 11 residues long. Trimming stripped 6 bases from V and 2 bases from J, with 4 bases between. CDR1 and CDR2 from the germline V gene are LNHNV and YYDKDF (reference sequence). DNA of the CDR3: TGTGCCACCAGGGAGCAAGAGACCCAGTACTTC. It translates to CATREQETQYF.

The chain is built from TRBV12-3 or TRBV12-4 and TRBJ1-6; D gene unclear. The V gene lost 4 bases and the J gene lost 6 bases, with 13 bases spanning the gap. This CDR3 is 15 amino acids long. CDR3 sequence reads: CASSSGTVLNSPLHF. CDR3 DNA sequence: TGTGCCAGCAGTTCGGGTACAGTTCTTAATTCACCCCTCCACTTT.

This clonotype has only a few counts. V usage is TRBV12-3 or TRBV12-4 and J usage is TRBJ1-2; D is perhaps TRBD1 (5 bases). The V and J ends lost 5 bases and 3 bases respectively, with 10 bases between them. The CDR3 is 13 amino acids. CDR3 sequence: CASSADSYYGYTF. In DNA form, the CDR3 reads TGTGCCAGCAGTGCAGACAGCTACTATGGCTACACCTTC.

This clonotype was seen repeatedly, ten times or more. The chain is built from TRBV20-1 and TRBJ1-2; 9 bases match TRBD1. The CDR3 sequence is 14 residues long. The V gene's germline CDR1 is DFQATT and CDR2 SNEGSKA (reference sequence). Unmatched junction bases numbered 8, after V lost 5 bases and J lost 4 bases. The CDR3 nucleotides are TGCAGTGCTCAAAACAGGGGGCTGAGCTATGGCTACACCTTC. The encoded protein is CSAQNRGLSYGYTF.

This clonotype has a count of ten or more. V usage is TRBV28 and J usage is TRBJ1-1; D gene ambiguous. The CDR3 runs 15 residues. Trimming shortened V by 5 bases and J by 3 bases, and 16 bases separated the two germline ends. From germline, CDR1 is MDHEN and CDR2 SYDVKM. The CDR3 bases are TGTGCCAGCAGTGAACGCCAGGCAGGACACACTGAAGCTTTCTTT. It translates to CASSERQAGHTEAFF.

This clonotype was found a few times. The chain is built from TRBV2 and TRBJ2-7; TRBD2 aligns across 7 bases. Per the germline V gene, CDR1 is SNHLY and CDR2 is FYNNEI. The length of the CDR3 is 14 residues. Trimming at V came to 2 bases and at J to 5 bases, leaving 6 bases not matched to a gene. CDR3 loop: CASSELRENNEQYF. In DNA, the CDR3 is TGTGCCAGCAGTGAATTGCGGGAGAACAACGAGCAGTACTTC.

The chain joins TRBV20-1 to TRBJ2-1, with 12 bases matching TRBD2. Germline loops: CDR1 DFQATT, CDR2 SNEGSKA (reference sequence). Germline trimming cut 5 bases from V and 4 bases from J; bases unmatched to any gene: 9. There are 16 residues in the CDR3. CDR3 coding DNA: TGCAGTGCTTACAGGACTAGCGGGAAGGGGTACAATGAGCAGTTCTTC. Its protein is CSAYRTSGKGYNEQFF.

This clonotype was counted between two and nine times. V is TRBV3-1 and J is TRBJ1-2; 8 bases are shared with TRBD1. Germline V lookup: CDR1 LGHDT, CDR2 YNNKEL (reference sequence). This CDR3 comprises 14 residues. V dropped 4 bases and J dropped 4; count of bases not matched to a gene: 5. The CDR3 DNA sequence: TGTGCCAGCAGCCGACCAGGGGGCGCCTATGGCTACACCTTC. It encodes CASSRPGGAYGYTF. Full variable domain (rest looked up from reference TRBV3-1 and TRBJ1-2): DTAVSQTPKYLVTQMGNDKSIKCEQNLGHDTMYWYKQDSKKFLKIMFSYNNKELIINETVPNRFSPKSPDKAHLNLHINSLELGDSAVYFCASSRPGGAYGYTFGSGTRLTVV.

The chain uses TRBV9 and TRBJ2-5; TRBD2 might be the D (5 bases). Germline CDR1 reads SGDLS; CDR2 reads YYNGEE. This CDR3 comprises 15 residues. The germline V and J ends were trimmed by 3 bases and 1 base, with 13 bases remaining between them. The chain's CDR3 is CASSGRGSPQETQYF. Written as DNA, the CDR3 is TGTGCCAGCAGCGGAAGAGGGAGCCCCCAAGAGACCCAGTACTTC.

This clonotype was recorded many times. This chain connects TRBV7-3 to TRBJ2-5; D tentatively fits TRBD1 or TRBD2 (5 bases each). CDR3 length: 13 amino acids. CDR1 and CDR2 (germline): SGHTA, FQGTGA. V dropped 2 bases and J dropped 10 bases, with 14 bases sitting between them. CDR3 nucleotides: TGTGCCAGCAGCTTAGATTTCGGGACCCACCAGTACTTC. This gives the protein CASSLDFGTHQYF.

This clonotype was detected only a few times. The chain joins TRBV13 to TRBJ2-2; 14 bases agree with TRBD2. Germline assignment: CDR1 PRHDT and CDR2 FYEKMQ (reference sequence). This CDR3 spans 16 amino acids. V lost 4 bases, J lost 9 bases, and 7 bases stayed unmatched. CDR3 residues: CASSSYRLAGGRELFF. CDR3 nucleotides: TGTGCCAGCAGCTCCTACCGACTAGCGGGAGGGAGGGAGCTGTTTTTT.

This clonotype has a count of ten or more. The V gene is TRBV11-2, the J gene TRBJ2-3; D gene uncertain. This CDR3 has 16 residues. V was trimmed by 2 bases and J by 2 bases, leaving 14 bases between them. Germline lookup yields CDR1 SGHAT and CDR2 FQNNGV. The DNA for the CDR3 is TGTGCCAGCAGCTTAAGGCCGAGGAGTTACACAGATACGCAGTATTTT. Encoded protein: CASSLRPRSYTDTQYF.

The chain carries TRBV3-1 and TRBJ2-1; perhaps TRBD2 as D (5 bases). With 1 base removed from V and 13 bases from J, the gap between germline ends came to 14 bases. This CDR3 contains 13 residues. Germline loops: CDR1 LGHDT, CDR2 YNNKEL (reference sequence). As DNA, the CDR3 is TGTGCCAGCAGCCAAGTCGAGGGTAGAGCACAGTTCTTC. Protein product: CASSQVEGRAQFF.

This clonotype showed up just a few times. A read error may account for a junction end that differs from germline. The CDR3 DNA is TGTGCCAGCAGCCTTGGACAGTCCTTATCCTGCGAGCAGTACTTC. It codes for CASSLGQSLSCEQYF. The chain has TRBV5-1 and TRBJ2-7; D might be TRBD1 (6 bases). This CDR3 region has 15 residues. CDR1 is SGHRS, CDR2 YFSETQ, per germline.

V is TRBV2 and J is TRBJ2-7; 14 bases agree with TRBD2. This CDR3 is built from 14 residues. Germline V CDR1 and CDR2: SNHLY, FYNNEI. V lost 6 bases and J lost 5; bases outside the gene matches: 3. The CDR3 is CASSEGLAGDEQYF. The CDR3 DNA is TGTGCCAGCAGCGAGGGACTAGCGGGAGACGAGCAGTACTTC.

This CDR3 is CASSSDGTNLRELFF. CDR3 bases: TGTGCCAGCAGCTCCGACGGGACCAACCTAAGGGAGCTGTTTTTT. V usage is TRBV7-2 and J usage is TRBJ2-2; D assignment may be TRBD1 or TRBD2 (5 bases each). Deletions cut 4 bases from V and 9 bases from J, with 18 bases between. Germline loops: CDR1 SGHTA, CDR2 FQGNSA. This CDR3 has 15 residues. The whole variable domain, remainder taken from reference TRBV7-2 and TRBJ2-2, is GAGVSQSPSNKVTEKGKDVELRCDPISGHTALYWYRQSLGQGLEFLIYFQGNSAPDKSGLPSDRFSAERTGGSVSTLTIQRTQQEDSAVYLCASSSDGTNLRELFFGEGSRLTVL.